A single sample is the source of the 5 T cell receptor beta chains below, sequenced in a study of T cells in Graves' hyperthyroidism and ophthalmopathy. The source material, RNA transcripts, was used to amplify TCR beta CDR3 regions. The HTBI primer set was used in a first-round RT-PCR of the TCR CDR3. TCRdb processed the multiplex PCR reads anew with MiXCR; each CDR3 protein has one entry. Here the sample spans hundreds of thousands of distinct CDR3 sequences, around 25% being singletons. Sequenced sample: blood. These receptors were obtained from a man in his fifties with Graves' hyperthyroidism.

At least ten counts were recorded for this clonotype. The chain is built from TRBV27 and TRBJ2-1; 7 bases map to TRBD2. The ends lost 4 bases at V and 6 bases at J; junction bases unmatched: 12. The CDR3 extends over 16 amino acids. Germline V CDR1 and CDR2: MNHEY, SMNVEV (reference sequence). The DNA for the CDR3 is TGTGCCAGCAGTTCCACCTGGGGGGGTAGCTTCAATGAGCAGTTCTTC. It is translated as CASSSTWGGSFNEQFF.

This clonotype was observed once. The V and J genes are TRBV7-9 and TRBJ2-7; D remains unclear. This CDR3 contains 13 residues. The V and J ends lost 4 bases and 3 bases respectively, with 10 bases between them. Germline CDR1 is SEHNR and CDR2 is FQNEAQ (reference sequence). CDR3 in DNA: TGTGCCAGCAGCTCCCCGCAGAACTACGAGCAGTACTTC. This sequence encodes CASSSPQNYEQYF.

This clonotype came up a few times. V is TRBV12-3 or TRBV12-4 and J is TRBJ2-3; 14 bases fit TRBD2. Trimming at V came to 9 bases and at J to 4 bases, leaving 12 bases not matched to a gene. This CDR3 is 17 amino acids long. CDR3 nucleotide sequence: TGTGCCAGGGGGATCCGGGGACTAGCGGGAGACGCAGATACGCAGTATTTT. Protein sequence: CARGIRGLAGDADTQYF.

This clonotype occurred a few times. The chain recombines TRBV6-5 with TRBJ2-2, with no clear D. Per the germline V gene, CDR1 is MNHEY and CDR2 is SVGAGI. The germline V and J ends were trimmed by 4 bases and 4 bases, with 10 bases remaining between them. This CDR3 has 14 residues. The CDR3 coding sequence is TGTGCCAGCAGTTTTAATAGTTTCACCGGGGAGCTGTTTTTT. It translates to CASSFNSFTGELFF.

The chain joins TRBV19 to TRBJ2-1; no reliable D call. The CDR3 loop spans 15 amino acids. The germline V and J ends were trimmed by 3 bases and 0 bases, with 9 bases remaining between them. In germline, CDR1 is LNHDA, CDR2 SQIVND (reference sequence). The CDR3 DNA follows: TGTGCCAGTAGTATGGGAAGGAGCTCCTACAATGAGCAGTTCTTC. Translation gives CASSMGRSSYNEQFF.